The subject of this entry is one T cell receptor beta chain. Its antigen remains unidentified. This may stem from a read error, because a much larger clone lies one nucleotide away. Germline V gives CDR1 SGDLS, CDR2 YYNGEE. The V end lost 4 bases, the J end lost 1 base, and 15 bases lay between the germline ends. The CDR3 extends over 15 amino acids. The data were taken from a study of early T cells in non-severe SARS-CoV-2 infection. As for the study in general: The authors sequenced bulk RNA from unsorted whole blood, leaving chains unpaired.

The study's findings and limits: The matching step, a VDJdb search, favored anti-spike CD8 responses and missed private and CD4 specificities.

Unique molecular identifier tags were affixed to discrete cDNA molecules. One entry per CDR3 protein, called by TCRdb with MiXCR from the 5' RACE reads. The profile shows more than 25,000 distinct CDR3 sequences, less than 10% of them singletons. The chain recombines TRBV9 with TRBJ2-7; tentative D call: TRBD2 (5 bases). The sample consisted of whole blood. The TCR comes from an adult who was a healthcare worker with PCR-confirmed SARS-CoV-2 infection or an uninfected control (not recorded which). Here the CDR3 DNA reads TGTGCCAGCAGCATAGACGAGGGTATGTCCTACGAGCAGTACTTC. Protein: CASSIDEGMSYEQYF.